Shown below are 27 T cell receptor beta chains from a single sample sequenced in a study of blood T cell repertoires in COVID-19. TCRdb's copy holds only in-frame clones and misses some; the assay was immunoSEQ multiplex PCR. The table lists a few hundred thousand clones, approximately 90% of them singletons. The sequenced sample consisted of PBMCs or T cells enriched from blood (not recorded which). Receptor source: a man between 18 and 29 years old who had recovered from COVID-19.

The V call is TRBV19, the J call TRBJ2-2; 7 bases fit TRBD1. The CDR3 runs to 15 residues. V was pared by 4 bases and J by 1 base, with 3 bases of the junction left unmatched. Germline V gives CDR1 LNHDA, CDR2 SQIVND (reference sequence). Here the CDR3 reads CASSKGALNTGELFF. CDR3 nucleotide sequence: TGTGCCAGTAGTAAGGGGGCTTTGAACACCGGGGAGCTGTTTTTT.

The chain uses TRBV27 and TRBJ2-6; 8 bases match TRBD1. CDR1 and CDR2 (germline): MNHEY, SMNVEV (reference sequence). Unmatched junction bases numbered 5, after V lost 6 bases and J lost 1 base. This CDR3 has 16 residues. The CDR3 bases are TGTGCCAGCAGATTTCAGGGGGCTTCTGGGGCCAACGTCCTGACTTTC. This translates into CASRFQGASGANVLTF.

The chain combines TRBV4-1 with TRBJ1-1, with D possibly TRBD1 on 5 matching bases. This CDR3 comprises 14 residues. Per germline, CDR1 MGHRA and CDR2 YSYEKL. V lost 7 bases and J lost 1, with 13 bases in between. The CDR3 reads CASTFRASNTEAFF. In DNA form, the CDR3 reads TGCGCCAGCACTTTCAGGGCCTCGAACACTGAAGCTTTCTTT.

This sequence joins TRBV18 and TRBJ1-6; TRBD1 agrees at 9 bases. The CDR3 is 15 amino acids. The germline CDR1 and CDR2 sequences are KGHSH and LQKENI. J gave up 9 bases and V 4 bases, and 7 bases lay outside the gene matches. CDR3 bases: TGTGCCAGCTCACACGACAGGGGGTCCCGTTCACCCCTCCACTTT. Residues: CASSHDRGSRSPLHF.

The J gene is TRBJ2-7, the V gene TRBV7-9; the D gene is possibly TRBD1 (5 bases). The CDR3 covers 15 residues. V dropped 3 bases and J dropped 6 bases, with 18 bases sitting between them. Germline V gene lookup returns CDR1 SEHNR and CDR2 FQNEAQ (reference sequence). Here the CDR3 reads CASSFKVVGVGEQYF. CDR3 coding DNA: TGTGCCAGCAGCTTCAAGGTGGTAGGGGTAGGCGAGCAGTACTTC. The full variable domain, with the rest looked up from reference TRBV7-9 and TRBJ2-7, is DTGVSQNPRHKITKRGQNVTFRCDPISEHNRLYWYRQTLGQGPEFLTYFQNEAQLEKSRLLSDRFSAERPKGSFSTLEIQRTEQGDSAMYLCASSFKVVGVGEQYFGPGTRLTVT.

This rearrangement joins TRBV10-2 to TRBJ2-5; a possible D gene is TRBD1 (6 bases). The CDR3 covers 15 residues. With 0 bases removed from V and 4 bases from J, the gap between germline ends came to 12 bases. Germline V gene sequence: CDR1 WSHSY, CDR2 SAAADI. The CDR3 DNA reads TGCGCCAGCAGTGAGTCGCTGGGGGCCGGAGAGACCCAGTACTTC. Amino acid sequence: CASSESLGAGETQYF.

This sequence joins TRBV5-1 and TRBJ1-5, with a weak D call TRBD1 (6 bases). Trimming shortened V by 4 bases and J by 0 bases, and 11 bases separated the two germline ends. Germline-derived CDR1 and CDR2 are SGHRS and YFSETQ. CDR3 length equals 15 residues. For the CDR3, the DNA is TGCGCCAGCAGCGTCGGACAGAATAGCAATCAGCCCCAGCATTTT. Translating it yields CASSVGQNSNQPQHF. The full variable domain, completed using reference TRBV5-1 and TRBJ1-5, is KAGVTQTPRYLIKTRGQQVTLSCSPISGHRSVSWYQQTPGQGLQFLFEYFSETQRNKGNFPGRFSGRQFSNSRSEMNVSTLELGDSALYLCASSVGQNSNQPQHFGDGTRLSIL.

CDR3 amino acids: CASSWDREWEQFF. The CDR3 coding sequence is TGTGCCAGCAGCTGGGACAGGGAGTGGGAGCAGTTCTTC. This chain uses TRBV27 with TRBJ2-1; 9 bases align to TRBD1. This CDR3 has 13 amino acids. Germline trimming cut 6 bases from V and 10 bases from J; bases unmatched to any gene: 7. Germline V gene data show CDR1 as MNHEY and CDR2 as SMNVEV (reference sequence).

V usage is TRBV7-9 and J usage is TRBJ1-2; 7 bases agree with TRBD1. V gave up 7 bases and J gave up 4 bases; unmatched junction bases: 9. This CDR3 has 14 residues. Germline V gives CDR1 SEHNR, CDR2 FQNEAQ (reference sequence). The CDR3 loop is CASINSPGGYGYTF. CDR3 DNA sequence: TGTGCCAGCATCAACAGCCCAGGGGGCTATGGCTACACCTTC.

This chain links TRBV3-1 (or the pseudogene TRBV3-2) with TRBJ2-3; TRBD1 is a possible D gene (5 bases). CDR3 length: 12 residues. Germline CDR1 reads LGHDT; CDR2 reads YNNKEL (reference sequence). Trimming cost V 7 bases and J 4 bases, with 9 bases left between them. CDR3 sequence (DNA): TGTGCCAGCAAACAGGACGCAGATACGCAGTATTTT. It codes for CASKQDADTQYF.

This clone was picked up a small number of times. J is TRBJ1-6 and V is TRBV6-1; the D is unclear. Germline assignment: CDR1 MNHNS and CDR2 SASEGT. With 3 bases removed from V and 7 bases from J, the gap between germline ends came to 10 bases. The CDR3 has 14 amino acids. This CDR3 reads CASSELAVNSPLHF. DNA of the CDR3: TGTGCCAGCAGTGAGTTGGCGGTCAATTCACCCCTCCACTTT.

The chain has TRBV6-6 and TRBJ2-2, with TRBD2 identical over 9 bases. From germline, CDR1 is MNHNY and CDR2 SVGAGI (reference sequence). The CDR3 is 15 residues long. Trimming cost V 7 bases and J 4 bases; bases outside gene matches: 7. The CDR3 region has the DNA TGTGCCAGCATGTCTAGCGGGGTTATCACCGGGGAGCTGTTTTTT. This encodes CASMSSGVITGELFF.

The chain couples TRBV25-1 to TRBJ1-2; D unclear. V was pared by 7 bases and J by 4 bases, with 7 bases between. This CDR3 region has 11 residues. Germline loops: CDR1 MGHDK, CDR2 SYGVNS. CDR3 in DNA: TGTGCCAGCACCCGGGGCTATGGCTACACCTTC. Protein product: CASTRGYGYTF.

This sequence joins TRBV4-1 and TRBJ1-4; 9 nucleotides line up with TRBD1. Germline-derived CDR1 and CDR2 are MGHRA and YSYEKL. The V and J ends lost 6 bases and 3 bases, in that order; junction bases with no gene match: 8. This CDR3 spans 16 amino acids. The DNA of the CDR3 is TGCGCCAGCAGACCGGGACAGGGAGCGGCTAATGAAAAACTGTTTTTT. Residues: CASRPGQGAANEKLFF.

The CDR3 here is CASSILSGTGAAKNIQYF. The CDR3 DNA follows: TGTGCCAGCAGTATCTTAAGTGGGACAGGGGCAGCCAAAAACATTCAGTACTTC. The chain combines TRBV28 with TRBJ2-4; 10 positions agree with TRBD1. V lost 5 bases, J lost 0 bases, and 10 bases stayed unmatched. Germline CDR1 and CDR2: MDHEN and SYDVKM. The CDR3 loop spans 18 amino acids.

V and J are TRBV7-6 and TRBJ2-1; no reliable D call. This CDR3 region has 15 residues. Trimming cost V 1 base and J 5 bases, with 12 bases left between them. Germline CDR1 reads SGHVS; CDR2 reads FNYEAQ. The CDR3 DNA reads TGTGCCAGCAGCTTAGGCCAGTTGCTCAACAATGAGCAGTTCTTC. As protein: CASSLGQLLNNEQFF.

The chain combines TRBV20-1 with TRBJ1-1; D uncertain. V lost 6 bases, J lost 11 bases, and 16 bases lay in between. The germline gives CDR1 DFQATT, CDR2 SNEGSKA (reference sequence). The CDR3 is 11 residues long. CDR3 sequence (DNA): TGCAGTGCCGACATATACCAACAGGCTTTCTTT. Translated: CSADIYQQAFF.

The chain combines TRBV3-1 (or the pseudogene TRBV3-2) with TRBJ1-5; 11 nucleotides line up with TRBD1. CDR1 is LGHDT, CDR2 YNNKEL, per germline (reference sequence). J gave up 6 bases and V 11 bases, and 3 bases lay outside the gene matches. The CDR3 runs 12 residues. CDR3 in amino acids: CAVGTGGQPQHF. The CDR3 coding sequence is TGTGCCGTCGGGACAGGGGGTCAGCCCCAGCATTTT.

The chain uses TRBV5-1 and TRBJ2-2, with D possibly being TRBD2 (5 bases). Looked up from germline, CDR1 is SGHRS and CDR2 is YFSETQ. The CDR3 length is 15 residues. The ends were cut back, 2 bases at V and 1 base at J, with 9 bases in the middle. The chain's CDR3 is CASSFRGLNTGELFF. The CDR3, as DNA: TGCGCCAGCAGCTTCCGCGGGTTGAACACCGGGGAGCTGTTTTTT. The whole variable domain, filled in from reference TRBV5-1 and TRBJ2-2, reads KAGVTQTPRYLIKTRGQQVTLSCSPISGHRSVSWYQQTPGQGLQFLFEYFSETQRNKGNFPGRFSGRQFSNSRSEMNVSTLELGDSALYLCASSFRGLNTGELFFGEGSRLTVL.

The chain has TRBV7-2 and TRBJ1-3; D might be TRBD1 (5 bases). The germline CDR1 and CDR2 sequences are SGHTA and FQGNSA. Deletions cut 5 bases from V and 0 bases from J, with 23 bases between. The CDR3 totals 19 residues. The CDR3 loop is CASSGVGAGTFSSGNTIYF. The CDR3 region has the DNA TGTGCCAGCAGCGGAGTGGGCGCGGGGACGTTTAGCTCTGGAAACACCATATATTTT.

The chain joins TRBV5-1 to TRBJ1-4, with a tentative D call TRBD1 (5 bases). CDR3 length: 14 amino acids. Deletions cut 3 bases from V and 10 bases from J, with 16 bases between. Germline loops: CDR1 SGHRS, CDR2 YFSETQ. CDR3 loop: CASSWGGEEGKLFF. The DNA of the CDR3 is TGCGCCAGCAGCTGGGGCGGGGAGGAAGGAAAACTGTTTTTT. Using reference TRBV5-1 and TRBJ1-4 for the parts outside the CDR3, the full variable domain is KAGVTQTPRYLIKTRGQQVTLSCSPISGHRSVSWYQQTPGQGLQFLFEYFSETQRNKGNFPGRFSGRQFSNSRSEMNVSTLELGDSALYLCASSWGGEEGKLFFGSGTQLSVL.

The chain links TRBV18 to TRBJ1-2; 8 bases are shared with TRBD1. V lost 6 bases to trimming and J lost 4 bases; unmatched junction nucleotides: 7. The germline gives CDR1 KGHSH, CDR2 LQKENI. The CDR3 extends over 14 amino acids. The CDR3 nucleotides read TGTGCCAGCTCCTCCGGACAGGGAGTCTATGGCTACACCTTC. Its protein is CASSSGQGVYGYTF.

This chain links TRBV9 with TRBJ1-1, with a weak D call TRBD1 (5 bases). CDR1 SGDLS and CDR2 YYNGEE come from the germline V gene. V was shortened by 0 bases and J by 1 base, with 10 bases between the two germline ends. The CDR3 has 15 residues. The CDR3 DNA reads as TGTGCCAGCAGCGTAGACGGCAGGGAGAACACTGAAGCTTTCTTT. This codes for CASSVDGRENTEAFF.

Concerning this clone itself: This sample includes further DNA sequences coding for the same CDR3. CDR3 in DNA: TGTGCCAGCTCCCCGACAGGGGATGGCTACACCTTC. This translates into CASSPTGDGYTF. The rearrangement joins TRBV18 to TRBJ1-2, with 8 bases fitting TRBD1. Losses at the gene ends were 6 bases for V and 6 bases for J; bases not matched to a gene: 3. The CDR3 totals 12 residues. The germline V gene has CDR1 KGHSH and CDR2 LQKENI.

The chain is built from TRBV5-4 and TRBJ2-1, with TRBD2 matching 8 bases. The CDR3 is made up of 13 amino acids. CDR1 and CDR2 (germline): SGHNT, YYREEE (reference sequence). V trimming: 3 bases; J trimming: 8 bases; junction bases outside the gene matches: 4. The CDR3 spells CASSYRREDEQFF. In nucleotides, the CDR3 is TGTGCCAGCAGCTATAGGCGGGAGGATGAGCAGTTCTTC. The full variable domain, in which reference TRBV5-4 and TRBJ2-1 provide the parts outside the CDR3, is ETGVTQSPTHLIKTRGQQVTLRCSSQSGHNTVSWYQQALGQGPQFIFQYYREEENGRGNFPPRFSGLQFPNYSSELNVNALELDDSALYLCASSYRREDEQFFGPGTRLTVL.

This rearrangement joins TRBV4-1 to TRBJ1-2, with a tentative D call TRBD1 (6 bases). Trimming shortened V by 3 bases and J by 2 bases, and 16 bases separated the two germline ends. CDR1 is MGHRA and CDR2 is YSYEKL in the germline V gene. The CDR3 has 16 residues. The CDR3 protein is CASSQRREGGNYGYTF. The CDR3 nucleotides are TGCGCCAGCAGCCAGAGAAGGGAGGGGGGGAACTATGGCTACACCTTC.

This rearrangement joins TRBV2 to TRBJ1-2; D is perhaps TRBD1 (6 bases). CDR3 length: 14 amino acids. Germline V lookup: CDR1 SNHLY, CDR2 FYNNEI. Trimming pared 5 bases from V and 8 bases from J, leaving 18 bases between. CDR3 sequence: CASSLTTGNVGYTF. The CDR3 DNA sequence: TGTGCCAGCAGTCTCACAACAGGGAATGTAGGCTACACCTTC. Filled out from reference TRBV2 and TRBJ1-2, the complete variable domain reads EPEVTQTPSHQVTQMGQEVILRCVPISNHLYFYWYRQILGQKVEFLVSFYNNEISEKSEIFDDQFSVERPDGSNFTLKIRSTKLEDSAMYFCASSLTTGNVGYTFGSGTRLTVV.